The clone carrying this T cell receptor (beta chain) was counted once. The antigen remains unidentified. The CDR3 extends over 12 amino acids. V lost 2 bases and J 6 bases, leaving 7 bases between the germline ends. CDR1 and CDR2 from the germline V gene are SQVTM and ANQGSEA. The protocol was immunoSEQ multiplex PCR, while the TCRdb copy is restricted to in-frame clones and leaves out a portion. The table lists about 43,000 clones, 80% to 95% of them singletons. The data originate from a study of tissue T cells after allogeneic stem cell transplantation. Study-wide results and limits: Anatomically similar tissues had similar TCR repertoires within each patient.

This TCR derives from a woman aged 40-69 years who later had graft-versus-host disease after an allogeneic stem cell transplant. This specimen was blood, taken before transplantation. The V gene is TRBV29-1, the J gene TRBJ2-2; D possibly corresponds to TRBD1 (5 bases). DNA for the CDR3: TGCAGCGTTGAATTAGGGGCCGGGGAGCTGTTTTTT. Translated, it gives CSVELGAGELFF.